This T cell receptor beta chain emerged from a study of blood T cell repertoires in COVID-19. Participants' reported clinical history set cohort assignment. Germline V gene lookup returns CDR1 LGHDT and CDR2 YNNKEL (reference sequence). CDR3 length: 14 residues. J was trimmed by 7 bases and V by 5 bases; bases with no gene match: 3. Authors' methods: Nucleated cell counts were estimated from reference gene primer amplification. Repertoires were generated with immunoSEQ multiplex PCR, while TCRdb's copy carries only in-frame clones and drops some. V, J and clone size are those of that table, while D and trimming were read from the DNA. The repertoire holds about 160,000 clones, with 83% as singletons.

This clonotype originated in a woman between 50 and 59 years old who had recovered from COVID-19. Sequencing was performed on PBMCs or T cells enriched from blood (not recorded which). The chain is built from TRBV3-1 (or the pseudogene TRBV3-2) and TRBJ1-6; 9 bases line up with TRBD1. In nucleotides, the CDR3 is TGTGCCAGCAGCTACGGGACAGGGAATTCACCCCTCCACTTT. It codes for CASSYGTGNSPLHF.